This T cell receptor beta chain was observed in a study of CD8 T cells in Susac syndrome. About this clonotype: Antigen specificity is unknown.

The CDR3 runs to 12 residues. Germline V gives CDR1 SNHLY, CDR2 FYNNEI. V lost 7 bases and J lost 7; bases outside the gene matches: 4. General study points: Acknowledgment was made by the study that its TCR sequencing and HLA analysis involved a relatively small number of individuals.

cDNA came from about 0.46 to 1 ug RNA primed by random hexamers. TCRdb analysed the immunoSEQ multiplex PCR reads with MiXCR anew, one entry per CDR3 protein. The table lists about 69,000 distinct CDR3 sequences, roughly 90% of them singletons. Sequencing of TCR beta drew on CD8+ and CD4+ T cells from blood. The sequenced sample consisted of CD8+ T cells from PBMCs. The chain links TRBV2 to TRBJ1-5; 7 bases line up with TRBD1. The receptor comes from a human donor with multiple sclerosis. The CDR3, as DNA: TGTGCCAGCACAGGGGGAGGGCAGCCCCAGCATTTT. Encoded protein: CASTGGGQPQHF.